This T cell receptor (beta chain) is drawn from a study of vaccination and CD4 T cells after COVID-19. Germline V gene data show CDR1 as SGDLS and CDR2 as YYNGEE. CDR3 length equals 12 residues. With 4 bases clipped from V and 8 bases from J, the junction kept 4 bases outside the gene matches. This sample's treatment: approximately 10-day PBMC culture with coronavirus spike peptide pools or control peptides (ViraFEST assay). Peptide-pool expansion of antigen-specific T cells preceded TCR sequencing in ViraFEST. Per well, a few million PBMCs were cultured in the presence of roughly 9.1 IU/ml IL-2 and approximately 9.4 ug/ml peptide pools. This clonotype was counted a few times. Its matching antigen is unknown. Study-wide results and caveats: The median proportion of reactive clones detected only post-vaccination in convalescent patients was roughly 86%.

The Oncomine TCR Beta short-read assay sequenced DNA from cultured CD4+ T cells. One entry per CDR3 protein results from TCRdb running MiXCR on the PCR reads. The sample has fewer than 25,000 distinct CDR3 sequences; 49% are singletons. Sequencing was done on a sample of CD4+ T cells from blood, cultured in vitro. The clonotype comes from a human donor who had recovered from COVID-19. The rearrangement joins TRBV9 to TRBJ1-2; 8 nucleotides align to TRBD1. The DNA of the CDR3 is TGTGCCAGCAGCCCGGGACAGGCAGGCTACACCTTC. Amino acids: CASSPGQAGYTF. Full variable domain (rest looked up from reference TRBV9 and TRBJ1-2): DSGVTQTPKHLITATGQRVTLRCSPRSGDLSVYWYQQSLDQGLQFLIQYYNGEERAKGNILERFSAQQFPDLHSELNLSSLELGDSALYFCASSPGQAGYTFGSGTRLTVV.